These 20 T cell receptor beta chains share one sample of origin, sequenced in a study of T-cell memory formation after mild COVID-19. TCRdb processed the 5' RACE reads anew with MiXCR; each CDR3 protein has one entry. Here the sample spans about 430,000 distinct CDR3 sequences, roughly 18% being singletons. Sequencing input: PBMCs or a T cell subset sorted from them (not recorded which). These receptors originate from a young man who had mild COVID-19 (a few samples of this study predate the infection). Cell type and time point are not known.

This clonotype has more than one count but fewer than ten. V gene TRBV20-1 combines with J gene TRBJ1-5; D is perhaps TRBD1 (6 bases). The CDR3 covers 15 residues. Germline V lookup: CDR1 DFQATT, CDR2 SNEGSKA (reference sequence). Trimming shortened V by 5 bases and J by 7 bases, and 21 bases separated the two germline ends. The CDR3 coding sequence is TGCAGTGCTCCCAACCTCTACAGGGAAGGGCAGCCCCAGCATTTT. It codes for CSAPNLYREGQPQHF.

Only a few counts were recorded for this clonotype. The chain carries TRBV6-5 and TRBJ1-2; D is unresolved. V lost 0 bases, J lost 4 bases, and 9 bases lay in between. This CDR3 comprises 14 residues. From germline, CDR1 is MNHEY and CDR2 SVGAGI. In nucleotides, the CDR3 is TGTGCCAGCAGTTACTCGTCGGCGTTCTATGGCTACACCTTC. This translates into CASSYSSAFYGYTF.

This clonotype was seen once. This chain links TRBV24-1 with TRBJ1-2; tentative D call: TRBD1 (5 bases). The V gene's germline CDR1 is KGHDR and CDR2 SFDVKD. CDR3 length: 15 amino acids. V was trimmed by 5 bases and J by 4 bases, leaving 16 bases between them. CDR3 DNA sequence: TGTGCCACCAGTGGGGAAGGGGTTGTTCCCTATGGCTACACCTTC. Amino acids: CATSGEGVVPYGYTF.

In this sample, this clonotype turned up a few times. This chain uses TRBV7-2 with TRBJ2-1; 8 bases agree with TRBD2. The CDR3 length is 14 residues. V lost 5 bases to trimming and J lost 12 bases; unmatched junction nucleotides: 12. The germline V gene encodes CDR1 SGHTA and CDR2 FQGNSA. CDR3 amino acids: CASSRTSSEVRQFF. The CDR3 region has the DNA TGTGCCAGCAGCCGGACTAGCTCCGAGGTGCGGCAGTTCTTC. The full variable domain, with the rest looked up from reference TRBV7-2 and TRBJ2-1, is GAGVSQSPSNKVTEKGKDVELRCDPISGHTALYWYRQSLGQGLEFLIYFQGNSAPDKSGLPSDRFSAERTGGSVSTLTIQRTQQEDSAVYLCASSRTSSEVRQFFGPGTRLTVL.

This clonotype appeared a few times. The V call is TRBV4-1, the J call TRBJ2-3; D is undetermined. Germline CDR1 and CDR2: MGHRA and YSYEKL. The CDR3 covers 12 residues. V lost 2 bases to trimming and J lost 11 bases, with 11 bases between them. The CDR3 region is CASSQTQDRQYF. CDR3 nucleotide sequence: TGCGCCAGCAGCCAAACGCAAGATCGGCAGTATTTT.

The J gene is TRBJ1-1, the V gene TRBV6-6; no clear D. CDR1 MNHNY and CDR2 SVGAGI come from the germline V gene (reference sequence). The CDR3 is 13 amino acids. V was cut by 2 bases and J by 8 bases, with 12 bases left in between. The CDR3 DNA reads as TGTGCCAGCAGTTACGCACAAGGGAAAGAAGCTTTCTTT. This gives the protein CASSYAQGKEAFF.

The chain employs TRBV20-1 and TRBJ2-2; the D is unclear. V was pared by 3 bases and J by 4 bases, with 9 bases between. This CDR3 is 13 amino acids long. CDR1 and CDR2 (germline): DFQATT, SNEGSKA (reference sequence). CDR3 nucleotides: TGCAGTGCTAGGGCCGGATTCACCGGGGAGCTGTTTTTT. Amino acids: CSARAGFTGELFF.

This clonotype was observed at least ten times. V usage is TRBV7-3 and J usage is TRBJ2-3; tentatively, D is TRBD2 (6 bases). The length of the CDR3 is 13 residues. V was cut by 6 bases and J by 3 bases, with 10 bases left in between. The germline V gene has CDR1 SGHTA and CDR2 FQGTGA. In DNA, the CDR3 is TGTGCCAGCAGTGGCGGGGCGACAGATACGCAGTATTTT. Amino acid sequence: CASSGGATDTQYF.

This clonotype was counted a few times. The CDR3 reads CASRPGQGFHEQYF. In nucleotides, the CDR3 is TGTGCCAGTAGGCCGGGACAGGGTTTCCACGAGCAGTACTTC. This rearrangement joins TRBV19 to TRBJ2-7; the match to TRBD1 covers 9 bases. V trimming: 6 bases; J trimming: 5 bases; junction bases outside the gene matches: 8. Looked up from germline, CDR1 is LNHDA and CDR2 is SQIVND (reference sequence). This CDR3 region has 14 residues. Full variable domain (outside the CDR3, taken from reference TRBV19 and TRBJ2-7): DGGITQSPKYLFRKEGQNVTLSCEQNLNHDAMYWYRQDPGQGLRLIYYSQIVNDFQKGDIAEGYSVSREKKESFPLTVTSAQKNPTAFYLCASRPGQGFHEQYFGPGTRLTVT.

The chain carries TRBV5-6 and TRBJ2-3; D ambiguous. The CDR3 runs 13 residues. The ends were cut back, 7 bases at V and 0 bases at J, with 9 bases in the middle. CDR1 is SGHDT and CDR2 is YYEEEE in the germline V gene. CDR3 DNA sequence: TGTGCCAGCTCGGACGGGAGCACAGATACGCAGTATTTT. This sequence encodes CASSDGSTDTQYF. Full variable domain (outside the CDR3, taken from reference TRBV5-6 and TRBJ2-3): DAGVTQSPTHLIKTRGQQVTLRCSPKSGHDTVSWYQQALGQGPQFIFQYYEEEERQRGNFPDRFSGHQFPNYSSELNVNALLLGDSALYLCASSDGSTDTQYFGPGTRLTVL.

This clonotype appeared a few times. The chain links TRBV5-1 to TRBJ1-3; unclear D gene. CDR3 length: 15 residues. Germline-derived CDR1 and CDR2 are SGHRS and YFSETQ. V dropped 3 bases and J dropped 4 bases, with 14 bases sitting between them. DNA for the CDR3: TGCGCCAGCAGCTCTCAGGCGTCAGGAGGAAACACCATATATTTT. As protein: CASSSQASGGNTIYF.

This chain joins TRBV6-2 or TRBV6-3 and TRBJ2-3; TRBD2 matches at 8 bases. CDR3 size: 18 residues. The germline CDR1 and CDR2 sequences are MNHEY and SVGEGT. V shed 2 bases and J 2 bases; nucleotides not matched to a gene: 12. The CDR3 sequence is CASSYPARGAMFTDTQYF. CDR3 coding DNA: TGTGCCAGCAGTTACCCGGCGCGGGGGGCCATGTTCACAGATACGCAGTATTTT.

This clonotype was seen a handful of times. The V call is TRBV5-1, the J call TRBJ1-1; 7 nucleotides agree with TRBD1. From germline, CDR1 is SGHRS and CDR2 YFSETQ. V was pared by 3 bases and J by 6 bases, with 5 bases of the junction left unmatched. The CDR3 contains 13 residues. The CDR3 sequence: CASSSWGTAEAFF. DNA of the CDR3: TGCGCCAGCAGCTCTTGGGGGACAGCTGAAGCTTTCTTT.

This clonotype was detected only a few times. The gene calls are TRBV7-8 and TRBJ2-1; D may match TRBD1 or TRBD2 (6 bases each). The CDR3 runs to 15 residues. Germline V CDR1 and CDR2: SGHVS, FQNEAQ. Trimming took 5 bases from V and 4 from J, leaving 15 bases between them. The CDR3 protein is CASSRGQSNYNEQFF. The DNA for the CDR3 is TGTGCCAGCAGCCGGGGGCAGAGTAATTACAATGAGCAGTTCTTC.

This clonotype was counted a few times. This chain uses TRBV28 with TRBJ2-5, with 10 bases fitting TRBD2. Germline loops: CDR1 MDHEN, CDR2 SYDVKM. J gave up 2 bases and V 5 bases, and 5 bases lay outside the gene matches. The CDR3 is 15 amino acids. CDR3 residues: CASSPSGGLQETQYF. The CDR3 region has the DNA TGTGCCAGCAGTCCTAGCGGGGGTTTACAAGAGACCCAGTACTTC.

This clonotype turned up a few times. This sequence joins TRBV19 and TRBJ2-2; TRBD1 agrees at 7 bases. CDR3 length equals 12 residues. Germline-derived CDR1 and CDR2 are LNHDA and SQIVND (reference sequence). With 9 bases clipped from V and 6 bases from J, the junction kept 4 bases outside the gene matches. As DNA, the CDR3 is TGTGCCAGCCTGGACAGGCCCGGGGAGCTGTTTTTT. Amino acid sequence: CASLDRPGELFF.

CDR3: CASSQGLETQYF. The CDR3 region has the DNA TGTGCCAGCAGCCAAGGGTTAGAGACCCAGTACTTC. The V gene is TRBV4-2, the J gene TRBJ2-5; no clear D gene. The length of the CDR3 is 12 residues. Germline V gives CDR1 LGHNA, CDR2 YNFKEQ. Trimming took 1 base from V and 4 from J, leaving 4 bases between them.

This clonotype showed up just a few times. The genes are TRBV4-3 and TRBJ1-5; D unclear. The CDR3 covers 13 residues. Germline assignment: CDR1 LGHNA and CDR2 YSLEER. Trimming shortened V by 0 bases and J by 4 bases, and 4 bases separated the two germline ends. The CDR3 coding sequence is TGCGCCAGCAGCCAAGACTGGAATCAGCCCCAGCATTTT. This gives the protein CASSQDWNQPQHF.

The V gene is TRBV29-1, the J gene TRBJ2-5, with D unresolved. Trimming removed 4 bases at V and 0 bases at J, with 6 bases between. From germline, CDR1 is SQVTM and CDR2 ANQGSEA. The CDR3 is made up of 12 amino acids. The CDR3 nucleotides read TGCAGCGTTGTCAGGAACCAAGAGACCCAGTACTTC. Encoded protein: CSVVRNQETQYF.

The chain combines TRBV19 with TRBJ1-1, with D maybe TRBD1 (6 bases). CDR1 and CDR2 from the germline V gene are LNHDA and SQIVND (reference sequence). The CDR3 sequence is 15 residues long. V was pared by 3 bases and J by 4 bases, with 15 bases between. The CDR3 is CASSIEGGAVTEAFF. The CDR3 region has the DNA TGTGCCAGTAGTATTGAGGGGGGCGCAGTCACTGAAGCTTTCTTT.